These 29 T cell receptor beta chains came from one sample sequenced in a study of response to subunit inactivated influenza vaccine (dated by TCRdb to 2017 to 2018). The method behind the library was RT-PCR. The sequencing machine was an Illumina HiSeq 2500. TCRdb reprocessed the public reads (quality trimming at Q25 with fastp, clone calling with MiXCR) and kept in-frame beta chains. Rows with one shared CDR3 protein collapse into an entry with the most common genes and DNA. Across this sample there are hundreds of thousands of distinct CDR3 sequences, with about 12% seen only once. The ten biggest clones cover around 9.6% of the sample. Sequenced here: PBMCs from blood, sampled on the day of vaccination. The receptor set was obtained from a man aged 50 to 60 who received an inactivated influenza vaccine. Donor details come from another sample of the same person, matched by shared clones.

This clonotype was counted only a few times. CDR3 residues: CASSERYRGRETQYF. Written as DNA, the CDR3 is TGTGCCAGCAGTGAAAGATACAGGGGAAGAGAGACCCAGTACTTC. The J gene is TRBJ2-5, the V gene TRBV25-1, with 7 bases matching TRBD1. The CDR3 totals 15 residues. Germline V CDR1 and CDR2: MGHDK, SYGVNS. Trimming cost V 2 bases and J 4 bases; bases outside gene matches: 7. The full variable domain, in which reference TRBV25-1 and TRBJ2-5 provide the parts outside the CDR3, is EADIYQTPRYLVIGTGKKITLECSQTMGHDKMYWYQQDPGMELHLIHYSYGVNSTEKGDLSSESTVSRIRTEHFPLTLESARPSHTSQYLCASSERYRGRETQYFGPGTRLLVL.

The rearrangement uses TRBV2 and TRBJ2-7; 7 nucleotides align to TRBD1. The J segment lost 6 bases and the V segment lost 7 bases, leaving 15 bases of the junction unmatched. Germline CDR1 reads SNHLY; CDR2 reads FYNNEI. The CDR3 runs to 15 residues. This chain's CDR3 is CASKTDRRPLSEQYF. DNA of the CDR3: TGTGCCAGCAAAACGGACAGGCGACCTTTGAGCGAGCAGTACTTC.

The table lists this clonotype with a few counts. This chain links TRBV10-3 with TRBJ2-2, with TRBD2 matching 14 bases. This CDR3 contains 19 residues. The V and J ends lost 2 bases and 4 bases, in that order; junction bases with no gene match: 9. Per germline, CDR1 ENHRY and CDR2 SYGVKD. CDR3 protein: CAISEPGTSGGWGTGELFF. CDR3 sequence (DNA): TGTGCCATCAGTGAGCCAGGGACTAGCGGGGGCTGGGGCACCGGGGAGCTGTTTTTT.

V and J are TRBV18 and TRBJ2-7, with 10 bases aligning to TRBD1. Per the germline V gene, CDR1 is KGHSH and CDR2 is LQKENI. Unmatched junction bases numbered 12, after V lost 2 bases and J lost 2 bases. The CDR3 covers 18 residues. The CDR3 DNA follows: TGTGCCAGCTCACCAATAACCATACCGGGACAGGGGACCTACGAGCAGTACTTC. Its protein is CASSPITIPGQGTYEQYF.

This CDR3 reads CASSHMGGVYEQYF. The CDR3 DNA follows: TGTGCCAGCAGCCATATGGGGGGAGTCTACGAGCAGTACTTC. This chain joins TRBV3-1 and TRBJ2-7; TRBD2 is a possible D gene (6 bases). With 3 bases removed from V and 3 bases from J, the gap between germline ends came to 12 bases. Germline CDR1 reads LGHDT; CDR2 reads YNNKEL (reference sequence). CDR3 length equals 14 residues.

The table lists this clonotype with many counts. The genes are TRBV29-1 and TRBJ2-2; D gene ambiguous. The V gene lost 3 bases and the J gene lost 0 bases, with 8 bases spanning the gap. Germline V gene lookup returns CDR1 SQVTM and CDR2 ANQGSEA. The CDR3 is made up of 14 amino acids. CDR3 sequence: CSVESGTNTGELFF. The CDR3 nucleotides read TGCAGCGTTGAGTCTGGCACGAACACCGGGGAGCTGTTTTTT.

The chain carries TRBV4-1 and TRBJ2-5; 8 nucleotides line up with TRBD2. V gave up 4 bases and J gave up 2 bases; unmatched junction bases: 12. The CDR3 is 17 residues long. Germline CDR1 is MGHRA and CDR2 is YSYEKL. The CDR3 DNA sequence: TGCGCCAGCAGCCCACGGGCGGCGGGGGGCCTTCAAGAGACCCAGTACTTC. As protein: CASSPRAAGGLQETQYF.

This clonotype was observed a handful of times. CDR3 DNA: TGTGCCAGCAGTTTTCGGCAGATCACCACAGATACGCAGTATTTT. Its translation: CASSFRQITTDTQYF. The J gene is TRBJ2-3, the V gene TRBV12-3 or TRBV12-4; no clear D. This CDR3 contains 15 residues. V was shortened by 3 bases and J by 2 bases, with 12 bases between the two germline ends.

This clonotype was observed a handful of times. The CDR3 region has the DNA TGTGCCAGCATCGAGGCTCGGACTAGCGATGAGACCCAGTACTTC. Translating gives CASIEARTSDETQYF. The chain joins TRBV6-2 or TRBV6-3 to TRBJ2-5; the match to TRBD2 covers 9 bases. Germline lookup yields CDR1 MNHEY and CDR2 SVGEGT. Unmatched junction bases numbered 11, after V lost 7 bases and J lost 5 bases. CDR3 size: 15 residues.

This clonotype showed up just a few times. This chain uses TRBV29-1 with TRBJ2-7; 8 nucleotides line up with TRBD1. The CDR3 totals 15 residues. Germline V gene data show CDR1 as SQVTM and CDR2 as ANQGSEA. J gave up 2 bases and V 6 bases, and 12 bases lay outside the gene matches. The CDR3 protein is CSVAQQGVSAYEQYF. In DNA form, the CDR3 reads TGCAGCGTGGCGCAACAGGGGGTTAGCGCCTACGAGCAGTACTTC.

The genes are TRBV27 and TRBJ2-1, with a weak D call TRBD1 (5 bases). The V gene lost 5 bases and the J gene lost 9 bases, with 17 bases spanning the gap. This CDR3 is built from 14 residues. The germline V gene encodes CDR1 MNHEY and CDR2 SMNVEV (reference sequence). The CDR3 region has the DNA TGTGCCAGCAGTCCCATCCCACAGGCGTCTGAGCAGTTCTTC. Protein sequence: CASSPIPQASEQFF.

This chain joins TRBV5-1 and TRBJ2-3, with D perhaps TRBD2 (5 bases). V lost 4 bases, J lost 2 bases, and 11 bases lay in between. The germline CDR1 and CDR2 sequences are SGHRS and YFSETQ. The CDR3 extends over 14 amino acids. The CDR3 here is CASSQDWITDTQYF. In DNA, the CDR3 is TGCGCCAGCAGCCAGGACTGGATCACAGATACGCAGTATTTT. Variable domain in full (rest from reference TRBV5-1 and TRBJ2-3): KAGVTQTPRYLIKTRGQQVTLSCSPISGHRSVSWYQQTPGQGLQFLFEYFSETQRNKGNFPGRFSGRQFSNSRSEMNVSTLELGDSALYLCASSQDWITDTQYFGPGTRLTVL.

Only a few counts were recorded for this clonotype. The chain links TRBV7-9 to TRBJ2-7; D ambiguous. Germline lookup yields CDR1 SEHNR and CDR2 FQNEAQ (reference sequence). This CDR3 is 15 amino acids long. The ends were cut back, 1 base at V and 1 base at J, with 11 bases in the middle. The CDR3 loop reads CASSLGNSPSYEQYF. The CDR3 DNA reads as TGTGCCAGCAGCTTAGGTAACTCCCCTTCCTACGAGCAGTACTTC.

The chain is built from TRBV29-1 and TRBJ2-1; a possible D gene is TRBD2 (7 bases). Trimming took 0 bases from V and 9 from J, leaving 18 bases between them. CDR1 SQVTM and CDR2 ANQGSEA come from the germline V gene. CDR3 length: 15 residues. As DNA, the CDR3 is TGCAGCGTTGAAGATGGGGGGGCGATTGCCCCTGAGCAGTTCTTC. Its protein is CSVEDGGAIAPEQFF.

The CDR3 DNA is TGCGCCAGCAGCTTGGTGGGGGGCGACGCTTTCTTT. It encodes CASSLVGGDAFF. This sequence joins TRBV5-1 and TRBJ1-1; D is possibly TRBD1 (6 bases). The V end lost 0 bases, the J end lost 11 bases, and 11 bases lay between the germline ends. There are 12 residues in the CDR3. CDR1 is SGHRS, CDR2 YFSETQ, per germline.

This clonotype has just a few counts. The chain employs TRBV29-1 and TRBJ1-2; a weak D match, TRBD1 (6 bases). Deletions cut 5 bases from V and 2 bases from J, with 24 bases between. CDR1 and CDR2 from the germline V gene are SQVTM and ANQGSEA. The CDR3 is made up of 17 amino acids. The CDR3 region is CSVQGGIGGTTNYGYTF. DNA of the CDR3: TGCAGCGTTCAAGGGGGGATCGGGGGCACAACAAACTATGGCTACACCTTC.

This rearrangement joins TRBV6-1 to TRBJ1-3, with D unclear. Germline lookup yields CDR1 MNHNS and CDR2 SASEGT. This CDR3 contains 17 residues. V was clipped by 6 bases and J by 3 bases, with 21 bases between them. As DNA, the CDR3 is TGTGCCAGCAGGACCTCACAGCGGCCCGAGAGTGGAAACACCATATATTTT. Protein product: CASRTSQRPESGNTIYF.

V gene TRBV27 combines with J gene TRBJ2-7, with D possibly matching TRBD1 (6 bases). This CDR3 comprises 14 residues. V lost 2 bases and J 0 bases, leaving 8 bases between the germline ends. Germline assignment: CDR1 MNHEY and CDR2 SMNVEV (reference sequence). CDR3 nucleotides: TGTGCCAGCAGTTTAATGGGGGCCTCCTACGAGCAGTACTTC. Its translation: CASSLMGASYEQYF.

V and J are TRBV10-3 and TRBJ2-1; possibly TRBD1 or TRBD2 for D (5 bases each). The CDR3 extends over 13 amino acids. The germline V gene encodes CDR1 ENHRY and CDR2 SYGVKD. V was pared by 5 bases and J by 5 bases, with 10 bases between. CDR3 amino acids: CAISTGTNNEQFF. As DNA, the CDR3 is TGTGCCATCAGTACCGGGACCAACAATGAGCAGTTCTTC.

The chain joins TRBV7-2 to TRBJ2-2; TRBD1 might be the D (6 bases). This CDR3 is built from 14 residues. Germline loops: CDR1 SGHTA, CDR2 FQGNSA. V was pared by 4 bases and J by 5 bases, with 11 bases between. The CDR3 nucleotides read TGTGCCAGCAGCTCCCACAGGGTGACCGGGGAGCTGTTTTTT. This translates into CASSSHRVTGELFF.

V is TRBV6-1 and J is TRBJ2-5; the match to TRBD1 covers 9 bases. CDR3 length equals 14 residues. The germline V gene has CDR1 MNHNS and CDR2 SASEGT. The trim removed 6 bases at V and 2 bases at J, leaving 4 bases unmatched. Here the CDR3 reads CASREQGAQETQYF. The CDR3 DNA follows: TGTGCCAGCAGAGAACAGGGGGCACAAGAGACCCAGTACTTC.

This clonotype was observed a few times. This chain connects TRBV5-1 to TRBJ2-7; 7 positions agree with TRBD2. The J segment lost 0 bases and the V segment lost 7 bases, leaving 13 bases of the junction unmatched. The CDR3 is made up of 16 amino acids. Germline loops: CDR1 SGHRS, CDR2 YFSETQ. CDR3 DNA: TGCGCCAGCCGCCCTTATGACGGGGGGAACTCCTACGAGCAGTACTTC. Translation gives CASRPYDGGNSYEQYF.

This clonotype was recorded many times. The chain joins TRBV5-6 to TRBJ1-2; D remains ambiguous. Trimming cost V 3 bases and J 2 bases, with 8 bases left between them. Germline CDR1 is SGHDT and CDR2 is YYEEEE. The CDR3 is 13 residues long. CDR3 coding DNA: TGTGCCAGCAGCTCCGGGATAAACTATGGCTACACCTTC. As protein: CASSSGINYGYTF.

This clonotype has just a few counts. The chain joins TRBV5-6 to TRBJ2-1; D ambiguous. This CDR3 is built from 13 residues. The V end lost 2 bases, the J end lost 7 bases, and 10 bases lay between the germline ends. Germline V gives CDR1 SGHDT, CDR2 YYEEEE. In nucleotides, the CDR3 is TGTGCCAGCAGCTTCCGGTCGGTAAATGAGCAGTTCTTC. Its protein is CASSFRSVNEQFF.

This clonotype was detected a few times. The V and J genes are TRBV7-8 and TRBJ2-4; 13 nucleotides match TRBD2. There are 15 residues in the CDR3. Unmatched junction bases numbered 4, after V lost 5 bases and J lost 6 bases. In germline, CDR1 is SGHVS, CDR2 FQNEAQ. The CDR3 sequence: CASSRRTSGGNIQYF. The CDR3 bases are TGTGCCAGCAGCCGTCGGACTAGCGGGGGAAACATTCAGTACTTC. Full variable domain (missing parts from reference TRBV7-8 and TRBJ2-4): GAGVSQSPRYKVAKRGQDVALRCDPISGHVSLFWYQQALGQGPEFLTYFQNEAQLDKSGLPSDRFFAERPEGSVSTLKIQRTQQEDSAVYLCASSRRTSGGNIQYFGAGTRLSVL.

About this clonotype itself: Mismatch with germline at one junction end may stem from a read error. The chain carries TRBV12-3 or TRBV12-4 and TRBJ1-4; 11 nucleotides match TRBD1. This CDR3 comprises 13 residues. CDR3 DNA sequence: TGTGCCAGCAGCTTGGGACAGGGGGAAAAACTGTATTTT. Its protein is CASSLGQGEKLYF.

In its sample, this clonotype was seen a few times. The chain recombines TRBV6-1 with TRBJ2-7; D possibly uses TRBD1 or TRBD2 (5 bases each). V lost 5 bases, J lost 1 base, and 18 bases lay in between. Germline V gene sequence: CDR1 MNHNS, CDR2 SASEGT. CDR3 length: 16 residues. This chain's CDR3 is CASSPLGGRSSYEQYF. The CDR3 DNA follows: TGTGCCAGCAGTCCTCTTGGGGGACGATCTTCCTACGAGCAGTACTTC.

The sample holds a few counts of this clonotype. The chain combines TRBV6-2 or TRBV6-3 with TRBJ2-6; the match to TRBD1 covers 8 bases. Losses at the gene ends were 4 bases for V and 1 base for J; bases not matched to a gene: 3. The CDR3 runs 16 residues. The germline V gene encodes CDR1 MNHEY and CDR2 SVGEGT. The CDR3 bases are TGTGCCAGCAGTTCGGACAGGGCTTCTGGGGCCAACGTCCTGACTTTC. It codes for CASSSDRASGANVLTF.

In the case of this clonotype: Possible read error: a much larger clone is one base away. CDR3 in DNA: TGCAGCGTTGCGTTGGGGGCAAGGGGCGATCATCCCCAGCATTTT. Its protein product is CSVALGARGDHPQHF. The chain recombines TRBV29-1 with TRBJ1-5; D might be TRBD1 (6 bases). There are 15 residues in the CDR3. Germline CDR1 is SQVTM and CDR2 is ANQGSEA.